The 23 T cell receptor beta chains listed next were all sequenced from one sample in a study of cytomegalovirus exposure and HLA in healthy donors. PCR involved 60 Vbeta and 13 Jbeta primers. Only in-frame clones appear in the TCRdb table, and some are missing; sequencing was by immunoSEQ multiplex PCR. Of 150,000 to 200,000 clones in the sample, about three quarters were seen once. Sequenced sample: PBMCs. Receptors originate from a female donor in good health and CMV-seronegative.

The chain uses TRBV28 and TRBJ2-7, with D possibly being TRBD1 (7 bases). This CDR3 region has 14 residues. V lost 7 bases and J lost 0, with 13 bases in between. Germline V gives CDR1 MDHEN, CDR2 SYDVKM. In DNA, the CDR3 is TGTGCCAGCAATCAGGGGGGAGGCTCCTACGAGCAGTACTTC. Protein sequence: CASNQGGGSYEQYF.

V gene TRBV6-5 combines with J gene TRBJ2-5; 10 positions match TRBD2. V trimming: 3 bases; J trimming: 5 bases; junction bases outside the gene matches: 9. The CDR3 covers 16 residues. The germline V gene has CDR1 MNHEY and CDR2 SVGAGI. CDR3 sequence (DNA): TGTGCCAGCAGTTATAGAAATAGCGGGGGGAGGGAGACCCAGTACTTC. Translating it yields CASSYRNSGGRETQYF.

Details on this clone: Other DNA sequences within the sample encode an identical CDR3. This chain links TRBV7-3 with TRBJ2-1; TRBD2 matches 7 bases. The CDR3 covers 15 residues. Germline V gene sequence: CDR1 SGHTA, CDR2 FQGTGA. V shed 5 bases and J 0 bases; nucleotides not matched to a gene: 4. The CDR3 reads CASSPGGSSYNEQFF. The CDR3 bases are TGTGCCAGCAGCCCGGGGGGATCCTCCTACAATGAGCAGTTCTTC.

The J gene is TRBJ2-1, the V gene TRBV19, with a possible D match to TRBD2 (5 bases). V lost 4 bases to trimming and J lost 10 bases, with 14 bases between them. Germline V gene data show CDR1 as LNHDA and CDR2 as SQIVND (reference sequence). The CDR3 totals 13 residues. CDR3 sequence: CASSTFGEGEQFF. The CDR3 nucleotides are TGTGCCAGTAGTACCTTCGGGGAAGGAGAGCAGTTCTTC.

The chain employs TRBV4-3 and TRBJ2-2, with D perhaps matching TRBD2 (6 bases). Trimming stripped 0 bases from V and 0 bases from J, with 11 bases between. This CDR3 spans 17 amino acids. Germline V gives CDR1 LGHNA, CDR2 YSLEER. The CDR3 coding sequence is TGCGCCAGCAGCCAAGATAGGGCGGGGCCGAACACCGGGGAGCTGTTTTTT. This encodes CASSQDRAGPNTGELFF.

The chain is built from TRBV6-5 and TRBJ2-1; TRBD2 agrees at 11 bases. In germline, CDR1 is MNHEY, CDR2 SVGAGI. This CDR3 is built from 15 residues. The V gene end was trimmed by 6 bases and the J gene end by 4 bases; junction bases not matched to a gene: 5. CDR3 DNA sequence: TGTGCCAGCAGCCCGGGACTAGCGGAATACAATGAGCAGTTCTTC. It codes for CASSPGLAEYNEQFF.

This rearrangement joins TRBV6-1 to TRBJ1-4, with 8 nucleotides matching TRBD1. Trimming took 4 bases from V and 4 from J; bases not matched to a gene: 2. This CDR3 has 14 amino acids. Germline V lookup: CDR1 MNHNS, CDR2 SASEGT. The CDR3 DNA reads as TGTGCCAGCAGTGCGGGACAGGTTAATGAAAAACTGTTTTTT. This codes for CASSAGQVNEKLFF.

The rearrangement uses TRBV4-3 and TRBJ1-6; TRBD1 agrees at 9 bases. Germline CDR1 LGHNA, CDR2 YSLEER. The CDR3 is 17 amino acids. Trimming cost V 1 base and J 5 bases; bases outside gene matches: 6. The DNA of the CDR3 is TGCGCCAGCAGCCAAGGGGCCGGACAGGGGAATAATTCACCCCTCCACTTT. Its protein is CASSQGAGQGNNSPLHF.

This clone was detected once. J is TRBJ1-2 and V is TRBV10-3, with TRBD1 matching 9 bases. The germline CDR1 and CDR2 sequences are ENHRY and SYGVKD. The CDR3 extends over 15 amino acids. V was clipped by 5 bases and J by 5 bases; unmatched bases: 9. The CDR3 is CAISSQGAWGYGYTF. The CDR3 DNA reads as TGTGCCATCAGTTCACAGGGGGCTTGGGGGTATGGCTACACCTTC.

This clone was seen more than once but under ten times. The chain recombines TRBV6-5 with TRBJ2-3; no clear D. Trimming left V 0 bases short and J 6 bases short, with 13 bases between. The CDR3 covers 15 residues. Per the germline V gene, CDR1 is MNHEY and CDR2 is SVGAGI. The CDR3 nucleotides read TGTGCCAGCAGTTACTCGACTCCATCCCGCGATACGCAGTATTTT. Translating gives CASSYSTPSRDTQYF.

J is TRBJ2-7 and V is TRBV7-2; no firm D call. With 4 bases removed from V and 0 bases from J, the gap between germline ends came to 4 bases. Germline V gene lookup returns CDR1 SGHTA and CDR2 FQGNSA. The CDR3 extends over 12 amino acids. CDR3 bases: TGTGCCAGCAGCTCCCTCTCCTACGAGCAGTACTTC. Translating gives CASSSLSYEQYF.

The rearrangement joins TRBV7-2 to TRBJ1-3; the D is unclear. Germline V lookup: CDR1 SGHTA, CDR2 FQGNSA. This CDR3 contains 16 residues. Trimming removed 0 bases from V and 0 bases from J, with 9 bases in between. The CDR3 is CASSLAGVSSGNTIYF. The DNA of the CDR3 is TGTGCCAGCAGCTTAGCCGGGGTGAGCTCTGGAAACACCATATATTTT.

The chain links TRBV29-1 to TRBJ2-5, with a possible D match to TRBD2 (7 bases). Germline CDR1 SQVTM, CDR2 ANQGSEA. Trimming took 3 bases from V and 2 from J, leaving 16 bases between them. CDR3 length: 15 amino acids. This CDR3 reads CSVEGASGQQETQYF. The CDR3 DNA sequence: TGCAGCGTTGAGGGGGCTAGCGGACAACAAGAGACCCAGTACTTC.

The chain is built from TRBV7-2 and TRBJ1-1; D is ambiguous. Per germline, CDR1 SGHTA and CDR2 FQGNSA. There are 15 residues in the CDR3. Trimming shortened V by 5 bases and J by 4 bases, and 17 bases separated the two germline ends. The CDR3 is CASSTLRSRGTEAFF. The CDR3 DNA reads TGTGCCAGCAGCACGCTCAGGTCTCGGGGCACTGAAGCTTTCTTT.

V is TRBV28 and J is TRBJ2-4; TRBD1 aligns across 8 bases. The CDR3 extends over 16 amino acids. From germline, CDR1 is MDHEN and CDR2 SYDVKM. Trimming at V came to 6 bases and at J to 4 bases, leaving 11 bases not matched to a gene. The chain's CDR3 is CASSSGGSGEKNIQYF. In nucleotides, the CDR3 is TGTGCCAGCAGCTCAGGGGGCTCGGGGGAGAAAAACATTCAGTACTTC.

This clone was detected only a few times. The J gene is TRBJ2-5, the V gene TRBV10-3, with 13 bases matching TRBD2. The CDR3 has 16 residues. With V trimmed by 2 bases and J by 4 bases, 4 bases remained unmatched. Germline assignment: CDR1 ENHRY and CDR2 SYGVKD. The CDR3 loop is CAISETGLAGIETQYF. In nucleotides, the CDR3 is TGTGCCATCAGTGAGACGGGACTAGCGGGGATAGAGACCCAGTACTTC.

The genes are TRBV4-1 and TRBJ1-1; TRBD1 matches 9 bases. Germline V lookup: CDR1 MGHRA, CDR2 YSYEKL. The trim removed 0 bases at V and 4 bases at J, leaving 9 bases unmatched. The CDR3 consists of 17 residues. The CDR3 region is CASSQDRRQDRGTEAFF. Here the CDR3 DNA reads TGCGCCAGCAGCCAAGATCGGAGACAGGACAGGGGCACTGAAGCTTTCTTT.

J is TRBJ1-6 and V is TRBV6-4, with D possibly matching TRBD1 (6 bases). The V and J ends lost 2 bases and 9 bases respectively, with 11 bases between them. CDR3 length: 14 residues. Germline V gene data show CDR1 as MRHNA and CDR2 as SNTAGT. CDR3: CASSDGIGGSPLHF. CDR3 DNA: TGTGCCAGCAGTGACGGGATAGGGGGTTCACCCCTCCACTTT.

CDR3 region: CASSEYSGVDQPQHF. As DNA, the CDR3 is TGTGCCAGCAGTGAATATTCAGGGGTGGATCAGCCCCAGCATTTT. The J gene is TRBJ1-5, the V gene TRBV6-1, with a weak D call TRBD1 (6 bases). CDR3 length equals 15 residues. The germline CDR1 and CDR2 sequences are MNHNS and SASEGT. V was shortened by 2 bases and J by 5 bases, with 13 bases between the two germline ends.

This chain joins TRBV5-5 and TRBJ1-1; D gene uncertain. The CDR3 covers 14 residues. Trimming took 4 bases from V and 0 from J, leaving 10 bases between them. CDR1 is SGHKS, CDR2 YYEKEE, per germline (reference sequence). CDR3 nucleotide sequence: TGTGCCAGCAGCCTACCGTCCTTGAACACTGAAGCTTTCTTT. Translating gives CASSLPSLNTEAFF.

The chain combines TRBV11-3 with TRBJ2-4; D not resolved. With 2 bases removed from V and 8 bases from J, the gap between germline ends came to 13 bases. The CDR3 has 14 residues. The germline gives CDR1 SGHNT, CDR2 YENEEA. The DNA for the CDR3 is TGTGCCAGCAGCTTAAGCAGCGTGATGGACATTCAGTACTTC. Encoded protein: CASSLSSVMDIQYF.

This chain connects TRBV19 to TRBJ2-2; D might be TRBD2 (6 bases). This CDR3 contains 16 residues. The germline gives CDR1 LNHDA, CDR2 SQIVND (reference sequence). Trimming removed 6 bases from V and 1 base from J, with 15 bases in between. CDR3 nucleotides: TGTGCCAGTAGCCCTACGGGACTCCGGAACACCGGGGAGCTGTTTTTT. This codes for CASSPTGLRNTGELFF.

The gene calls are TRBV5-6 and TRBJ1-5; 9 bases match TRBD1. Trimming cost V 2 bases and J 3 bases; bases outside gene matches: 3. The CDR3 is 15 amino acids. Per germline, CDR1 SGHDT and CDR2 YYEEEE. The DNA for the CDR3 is TGTGCCAGCAGCTTCGGGACAGGGTTCAATCAGCCCCAGCATTTT. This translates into CASSFGTGFNQPQHF.